One sample yielded the 21 T cell receptor beta chains listed below, sequenced in a study of blood T cell repertoires in COVID-19. The assay was immunoSEQ multiplex PCR, and TCRdb's table has in-frame clones only and misses some. The profile covers about 200,000 clones, with 80% to 95% appearing a single time and approximately 0.56% taken by the ten largest. Sequenced: peripheral blood. The receptors were sampled from a man aged 45 to 65 with acute or convalescent COVID-19.

The chain is built from TRBV7-9 and TRBJ1-1; 11 bases are shared with TRBD1. The CDR3 sequence is 14 residues long. Per the germline V gene, CDR1 is SEHNR and CDR2 is FQNEAQ (reference sequence). With V trimmed by 3 bases and J by 11 bases, 8 bases remained unmatched. DNA of the CDR3: TGTGCCAGCAGCTTTGGGACAGGGGGTTCTGTTGCTTTCTTT. Its translation: CASSFGTGGSVAFF. The entire variable domain, with the rest obtained from reference TRBV7-9 and TRBJ1-1, is as follows: DTGVSQNPRHKITKRGQNVTFRCDPISEHNRLYWYRQTLGQGPEFLTYFQNEAQLEKSRLLSDRFSAERPKGSFSTLEIQRTEQGDSAMYLCASSFGTGGSVAFFGQGTRLTVV.

The chain uses TRBV4-3 and TRBJ2-5, with 8 bases lining up with TRBD2. The CDR3 is 16 residues long. Germline assignment: CDR1 LGHNA and CDR2 YSLEER. Unmatched junction bases numbered 7, after V lost 4 bases and J lost 0 bases. CDR3 DNA: TGCGCCAGCAGCCCATATGGCGGGGGGAACCAAGAGACCCAGTACTTC. This sequence encodes CASSPYGGGNQETQYF.

The chain has TRBV7-2 and TRBJ2-2; D might be TRBD1 (6 bases). With 5 bases removed from V and 7 bases from J, the gap between germline ends came to 17 bases. Germline V gene sequence: CDR1 SGHTA, CDR2 FQGNSA. CDR3 length: 15 amino acids. CDR3 nucleotide sequence: TGTGCCAGCAGCCCCAAGACAGGAGGTGTCGGGGAGCTGTTTTTT. Translated: CASSPKTGGVGELFF.

The chain is built from TRBV28 and TRBJ2-7; 8 bases agree with TRBD2. The CDR3 sequence is 12 residues long. CDR1 MDHEN and CDR2 SYDVKM come from the germline V gene. V gave up 10 bases and J gave up 4 bases; unmatched junction bases: 6. DNA of the CDR3: TGTGCCACCTCAGCGGGAGCGTACGAGCAGTACTTC. Residues: CATSAGAYEQYF.

This rearrangement joins TRBV4-2 to TRBJ1-2, with TRBD1 matching 10 bases. Germline V gives CDR1 LGHNA, CDR2 YNFKEQ. The CDR3 extends over 17 amino acids. The junction had 9 bases not matched to a gene; V was cut back by 1 base and J by 4 bases. The DNA for the CDR3 is TGTGCCAGCAGCCAAGGACAGGGGGCATCTATCCTCTATGGCTACACCTTC. Protein: CASSQGQGASILYGYTF.

The rearrangement uses TRBV11-2 and TRBJ1-4; D remains unclear. Trimming stripped 2 bases from V and 1 base from J, with 8 bases between. The CDR3 totals 15 residues. Germline assignment: CDR1 SGHAT and CDR2 FQNNGV. The DNA of the CDR3 is TGTGCCAGCAGCTTATTGTTCGGAACTAATGAAAAACTGTTTTTT. It translates to CASSLLFGTNEKLFF.

V is TRBV30 and J is TRBJ2-1, with 7 bases lining up with TRBD2. The CDR3 contains 15 residues. V was pared by 5 bases and J by 6 bases, with 13 bases of the junction left unmatched. CDR1 and CDR2 (germline): GTSNPN, SVGIG (reference sequence). The CDR3 DNA reads TGTGCCTGGGGGGGTCTGGCGGGAGTGGTCAATGAGCAGTTCTTC. This gives the protein CAWGGLAGVVNEQFF.

V and J are TRBV7-9 and TRBJ2-3, with a tentative D call TRBD2 (5 bases). V was clipped by 2 bases and J by 0 bases, with 9 bases between them. Per germline, CDR1 SEHNR and CDR2 FQNEAQ (reference sequence). The length of the CDR3 is 15 residues. The CDR3 protein is CASSLSGLSTDTQYF. CDR3 nucleotide sequence: TGTGCCAGCAGCTTAAGCGGACTGAGCACAGATACGCAGTATTTT.

The CDR3 sequence: CASSFTILGEQYF. In DNA, the CDR3 is TGTGCCAGCAGCTTCACCATTCTCGGCGAGCAGTACTTC. J is TRBJ2-7 and V is TRBV5-5; no clear D gene. Trimming took 2 bases from V and 6 from J, leaving 12 bases between them. This CDR3 spans 13 amino acids. Germline loops: CDR1 SGHKS, CDR2 YYEKEE (reference sequence).

The chain links TRBV6-6 to TRBJ2-1; possibly TRBD1 for D (5 bases). Trimming removed 4 bases from V and 8 bases from J, with 15 bases in between. In germline, CDR1 is MNHNY, CDR2 SVGAGI (reference sequence). This CDR3 has 14 residues. This chain's CDR3 is CASSFGQGRDEQFF. In nucleotides, the CDR3 is TGTGCCAGCAGTTTTGGGCAGGGTCGCGATGAGCAGTTCTTC.

This chain joins TRBV4-2 and TRBJ1-5; the D is unclear. The germline V gene encodes CDR1 LGHNA and CDR2 YNFKEQ. The CDR3 contains 14 residues. The ends were cut back, 4 bases at V and 6 bases at J, with 13 bases in the middle. The CDR3 DNA reads as TGTGCCAGCAGCCCTTGGCCGGGGAGTCAGCCCCAGCATTTT. Its protein product is CASSPWPGSQPQHF.

The CDR3, as DNA: TGTGCCAGCAGCTCATCCGGGACAGGGGACACTGAAGCTTTCTTT. Translated: CASSSSGTGDTEAFF. J is TRBJ1-1 and V is TRBV7-8, with 10 positions matching TRBD1. Trimming at V came to 4 bases and at J to 3 bases, leaving 5 bases not matched to a gene. The V gene's germline CDR1 is SGHVS and CDR2 FQNEAQ. The CDR3 is made up of 15 amino acids.

This clone occurred a few times. The chain links TRBV4-1 to TRBJ1-5; 7 bases fit TRBD1. Germline CDR1 reads MGHRA; CDR2 reads YSYEKL. There are 12 residues in the CDR3. The V gene end was trimmed by 1 base and the J gene end by 9 bases; junction bases not matched to a gene: 0. CDR3 coding DNA: TGCGCCAGCAGCCAAGGACAGGGGCCCCAGCATTTT. This translates into CASSQGQGPQHF.

J is TRBJ1-6 and V is TRBV6-2 or TRBV6-3; unclear D gene. V was cut by 6 bases and J by 7 bases, with 16 bases left in between. This CDR3 spans 15 amino acids. Germline values: CDR1 MNHEY, CDR2 SVGEGT. The CDR3 DNA is TGTGCCAGCAGCCAATCGCCAGGAGGAAATTCACCCCTCCACTTT. It specifies CASSQSPGGNSPLHF.

Here the CDR3 DNA reads TGTGCCAGCAGCCCGAGTAGGGGCTACGAGCAGTACGTC. Residues: CASSPSRGYEQYV. The chain is built from TRBV7-9 and TRBJ2-7; D is perhaps TRBD1 (5 bases). The CDR3 loop spans 13 amino acids. Germline V gene sequence: CDR1 SEHNR, CDR2 FQNEAQ (reference sequence). Trimming removed 5 bases at V and 3 bases at J, with 11 bases between.

CDR3 sequence: CASSLELAGIYNEQFF. The CDR3 bases are TGTGCCAGCAGCTTAGAACTAGCGGGGATCTACAATGAGCAGTTCTTC. The V and J genes are TRBV11-2 and TRBJ2-1; 10 bases are shared with TRBD2. The length of the CDR3 is 16 residues. Germline CDR1 is SGHAT and CDR2 is FQNNGV. Trimming removed 0 bases from V and 3 bases from J; junction bases left unmatched: 2. The full variable domain, its missing parts supplied by reference TRBV11-2 and TRBJ2-1, is EAGVAQSPRYKIIEKRQSVAFWCNPISGHATLYWYQQILGQGPKLLIQFQNNGVVDDSQLPKDRFSAERLKGVDSTLKIQPAKLEDSAVYLCASSLELAGIYNEQFFGPGTRLTVL.

CDR3 protein: CASSGPDREAEAFF. CDR3 in DNA: TGCGCCAGCAGCGGGCCTGACAGGGAAGCTGAAGCTTTCTTT. The chain recombines TRBV5-1 with TRBJ1-1, with 7 bases that match TRBD1. CDR3 length: 14 amino acids. Germline-derived CDR1 and CDR2 are SGHRS and YFSETQ. Trimming took 4 bases from V and 6 from J; bases not matched to a gene: 9.

The rearrangement uses TRBV11-1 and TRBJ2-2; TRBD1 might be the D (6 bases). V was trimmed by 3 bases and J by 3 bases, leaving 8 bases between them. The CDR3 spans 14 residues. Germline V CDR1 and CDR2: SGHAT, FQDESV (reference sequence). The CDR3 protein is CASSLRGYTGELFF. The CDR3 DNA sequence: TGTGCCAGCAGCTTGAGGGGGTACACCGGGGAGCTGTTTTTT.

V gene TRBV6-5 combines with J gene TRBJ2-3; tentatively, D is TRBD2 (6 bases). Germline V gives CDR1 MNHEY, CDR2 SVGAGI. The V gene lost 6 bases and the J gene lost 3 bases, with 10 bases spanning the gap. The CDR3 has 13 residues. The CDR3, as DNA: TGTGCCAGCAGGCGGGGAGGAACAGATACGCAGTATTTT. Protein product: CASRRGGTDTQYF.

CDR3 amino acids: CASSSGQAASGNTIYF. The CDR3 region has the DNA TGCGCCAGCAGCTCGGGACAGGCTGCTTCTGGAAACACCATATATTTT. The V gene is TRBV5-1, the J gene TRBJ1-3; 8 bases fit TRBD1. The germline gives CDR1 SGHRS, CDR2 YFSETQ. This CDR3 is built from 16 residues. V dropped 3 bases and J dropped 1; count of bases not matched to a gene: 6.

V is TRBV10-2 and J is TRBJ1-5; D ambiguous. The CDR3 sequence is 13 residues long. Germline CDR1 is WSHSY and CDR2 is SAAADI. V lost 6 bases, J lost 11 bases, and 17 bases lay in between. CDR3 nucleotide sequence: TGCGCCAGCAGCCCCGGAACCCACGAGGCCCAGCATTTT. It encodes CASSPGTHEAQHF.